The clone carrying this T cell receptor beta chain appeared a few times. The antigen remains undetermined. This CDR3 contains 14 residues. CDR1 is SGHNT, CDR2 YYREEE, per germline (reference sequence). Trimming took 1 base from V and 2 from J, leaving 8 bases between them. The sample originates from a study of blood T cells in healthy people across ages. A minimum of 7 million PBMCs was isolated per sample. Study-wide findings and caveats: Among long-lived donors, naive CD4+ cells were more numerous and diversity higher than in aged donors.

The use of a sample-barcoded 5' primer and a J-beta primer mix characterized a second PCR of about 7 to 12 cycles. Each cDNA molecule received a tag from a template-switch adaptor that had 12 random nucleotides. Using its own MiXCR run on the 5' RACE reads, TCRdb lists one record per CDR3 protein. The sample contains roughly 700,000 distinct CDR3 sequences, roughly 25% of which appear only once. This same sample was also part of a study on T cells of mothers and their children. That report adds: When mothers and children were related, their normalized repertoire overlap, which was always slightly higher, did not differ significantly from that of unrelated pairs.

The clonotype was recovered from a boy aged 5-17 years in good health. The source material was blood. The rearrangement joins TRBV5-4 to TRBJ2-3; D gene uncertain. The CDR3 sequence is CASSLPYYTDTQYF. The CDR3 DNA reads as TGTGCCAGCAGCTTGCCCTATTACACAGATACGCAGTATTTT.